These 3 T cell receptor beta chains came from one sample sequenced in a study of CD8+ T cells in alopecia areata. The authors extracted RNA and reverse transcribed it into cDNA as the sequencing template. Sequencing used immunoSEQ multiplex PCR; TCRdb keeps in-frame clones, though not all of them. The sample has approximately 150,000 clones; around 47% are singletons. The sequencing sample was made of CD4+ T cells sorted from blood. The receptors come from a human donor with alopecia areata.

The V call is TRBV4-2, the J call TRBJ1-2; D is undetermined. The germline gives CDR1 LGHNA, CDR2 YNFKEQ. V dropped 0 bases and J dropped 4 bases, with 12 bases sitting between them. The CDR3 has 15 amino acids. The CDR3 DNA is TGTGCCAGCAGCCAAGATCTCTCGCCAAGCTATGGCTACACCTTC. Its translation: CASSQDLSPSYGYTF.

The chain employs TRBV5-1 and TRBJ2-3; D is possibly TRBD1 (6 bases). CDR3 length: 15 amino acids. The V gene's germline CDR1 is SGHRS and CDR2 YFSETQ. Trimming took off 0 bases at V and 3 bases at J, with 11 bases between the two ends. The chain's CDR3 is CASSLVAGETDTQYF. Written as DNA, the CDR3 is TGCGCCAGCAGCTTGGTTGCAGGGGAAACAGATACGCAGTATTTT.

This clone occurred a few times. The chain employs TRBV29-1 and TRBJ2-5; 11 nucleotides agree with TRBD1. The CDR3 spans 14 residues. V was clipped by 6 bases and J by 2 bases; unmatched bases: 5. The germline V gene has CDR1 SQVTM and CDR2 ANQGSEA. The CDR3 coding sequence is TGCAGCGTGATTGGGGACAGGGGGCAAGAGACCCAGTACTTC. Translation: CSVIGDRGQETQYF. The full variable domain, its missing parts supplied by reference TRBV29-1 and TRBJ2-5, is SAVISQKPSRDICQRGTSLTIQCQVDSQVTMMFWYRQQPGQSLTLIATANQGSEATYESGFVIDKFPISRPNLTFSTLTVSNMSPEDSSIYLCSVIGDRGQETQYFGPGTRLLVL.